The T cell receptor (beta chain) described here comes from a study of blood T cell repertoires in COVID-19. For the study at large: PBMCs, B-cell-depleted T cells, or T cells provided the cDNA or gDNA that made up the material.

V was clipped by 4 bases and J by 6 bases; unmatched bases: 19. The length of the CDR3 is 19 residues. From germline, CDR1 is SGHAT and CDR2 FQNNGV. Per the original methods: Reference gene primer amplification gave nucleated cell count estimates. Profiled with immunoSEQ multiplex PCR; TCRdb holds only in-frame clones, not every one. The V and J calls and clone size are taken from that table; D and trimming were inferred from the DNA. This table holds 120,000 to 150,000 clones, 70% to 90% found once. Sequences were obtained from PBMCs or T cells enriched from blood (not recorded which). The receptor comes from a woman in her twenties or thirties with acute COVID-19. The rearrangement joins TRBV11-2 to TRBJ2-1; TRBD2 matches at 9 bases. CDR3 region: CASSYRGSASGNPGNEQFF. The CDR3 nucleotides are TGTGCCAGCAGCTATAGGGGGTCGGCTAGCGGGAATCCGGGCAATGAGCAGTTCTTC.